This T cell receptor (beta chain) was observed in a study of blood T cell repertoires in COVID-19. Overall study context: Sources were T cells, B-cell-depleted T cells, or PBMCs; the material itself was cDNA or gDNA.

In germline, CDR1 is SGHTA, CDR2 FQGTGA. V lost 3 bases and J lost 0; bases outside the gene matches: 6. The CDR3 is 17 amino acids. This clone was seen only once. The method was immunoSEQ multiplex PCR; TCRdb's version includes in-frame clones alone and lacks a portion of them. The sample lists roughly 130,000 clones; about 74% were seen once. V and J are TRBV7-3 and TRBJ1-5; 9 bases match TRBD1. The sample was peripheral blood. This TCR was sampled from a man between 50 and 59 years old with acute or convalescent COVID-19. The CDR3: CASSFGTGFYSNQPQHF. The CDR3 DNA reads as TGTGCCAGCAGCTTCGGGACAGGGTTTTATAGCAATCAGCCCCAGCATTTT.